The 21 T cell receptor beta chains below all came from one sample that was sequenced in a study of control samples from healthy donors and cancer patients. Measured with immunoSEQ multiplex PCR; TCRdb has only the in-frame clones, and not every one. The table has roughly 94,000 clones, roughly 83% seen once. What was sequenced was PBMCs. The receptor set was obtained from a man aged 70 or older with lung cancer.

This clone has just a few counts. The chain employs TRBV9 and TRBJ1-1; D is undetermined. The CDR3 runs 15 residues. Germline V gives CDR1 SGDLS, CDR2 YYNGEE. The V and J ends lost 4 bases and 1 base respectively, with 14 bases between them. The CDR3 region has the DNA TGTGCCAGCAGCCCAACCTTGGCAGAGAACACTGAAGCTTTCTTT. The encoded protein is CASSPTLAENTEAFF.

The rearrangement links TRBV7-3 to TRBJ2-5, with TRBD2 identical over 8 bases. Germline trimming cut 5 bases from V and 4 bases from J; bases unmatched to any gene: 6. CDR1 and CDR2 (germline): SGHTA, FQGTGA. The CDR3 loop spans 14 amino acids. The DNA of the CDR3 is TGTGCCAGCAGCCCCCCAGCGGGGGCAGAGACCCAGTACTTC. Translating gives CASSPPAGAETQYF.

CDR3 coding DNA: TGTGCCAGTAGTATGGACAGGAACACTGAAGCTTTCTTT. As protein: CASSMDRNTEAFF. The chain carries TRBV19 and TRBJ1-1, with TRBD1 as a possible D gene (6 bases). V lost 3 bases to trimming and J lost 1 base, with 6 bases between them. Germline-derived CDR1 and CDR2 are LNHDA and SQIVND (reference sequence). CDR3 length: 13 amino acids.

The chain carries TRBV6-5 and TRBJ2-7; 7 nucleotides match TRBD1. CDR3 size: 13 residues. The J segment lost 5 bases and the V segment lost 7 bases, leaving 8 bases of the junction unmatched. Per germline, CDR1 MNHEY and CDR2 SVGAGI. The DNA for the CDR3 is TGTGCCAGCACGCGACAGGGTAAGGACGAGCAGTACTTC. Amino acid sequence: CASTRQGKDEQYF.

This sequence joins TRBV6-2 or TRBV6-3 and TRBJ2-7; 7 positions agree with TRBD1. This CDR3 has 15 residues. Germline lookup yields CDR1 MNHEY and CDR2 SVGEGT. V lost 6 bases, J lost 5 bases, and 13 bases stayed unmatched. This chain's CDR3 is CASSRIPFTGDEQYF. CDR3 DNA: TGTGCCAGCAGCCGAATCCCATTTACAGGGGACGAGCAGTACTTC.

The J gene is TRBJ1-5, the V gene TRBV2; D unclear. V was shortened by 6 bases and J by 1 base, with 13 bases between the two germline ends. The CDR3 runs 15 residues. Germline CDR1 is SNHLY and CDR2 is FYNNEI. The CDR3 loop is CASRHNHGSNQPQHF. For the CDR3, the DNA is TGTGCCAGCAGACACAACCACGGGAGCAATCAGCCCCAGCATTTT.

This chain joins TRBV2 and TRBJ2-3; D remains ambiguous. The CDR3 has 15 residues. Germline V CDR1 and CDR2: SNHLY, FYNNEI. Trimming shortened V by 4 bases and J by 0 bases, and 11 bases separated the two germline ends. CDR3 residues: CASSASGSSTDTQYF. The CDR3 DNA follows: TGTGCCAGCAGTGCCTCGGGCTCTAGCACAGATACGCAGTATTTT.

The chain recombines TRBV6-5 with TRBJ1-1, with a tentative D call TRBD1 (6 bases). The V end was cut by 6 bases, the J end by 5 bases, with 19 bases between. Germline V gene lookup returns CDR1 MNHEY and CDR2 SVGAGI. The CDR3 loop spans 15 amino acids. Here the CDR3 DNA reads TGTGCCAGCAGCACCCGCAGGGGCTCTAAGACTGAAGCTTTCTTT. Protein sequence: CASSTRRGSKTEAFF.

The V and J genes are TRBV11-2 and TRBJ2-2, with D possibly being TRBD1 (6 bases). The germline V and J ends were trimmed by 4 bases and 5 bases, with 20 bases remaining between them. Germline V lookup: CDR1 SGHAT, CDR2 FQNNGV. The CDR3 consists of 17 residues. Here the CDR3 DNA reads TGTGCCAGCAGCTCCGGGTCAGTACAGGGTGTTACCGGGGAGCTGTTTTTT. It specifies CASSSGSVQGVTGELFF.

The rearrangement uses TRBV5-5 and TRBJ1-4; no clear D gene. V was pared by 0 bases and J by 12 bases, with 9 bases between. The germline V gene encodes CDR1 SGHKS and CDR2 YYEKEE (reference sequence). This CDR3 has 12 amino acids. CDR3 DNA: TGTGCCAGCAGCTTGGTAGGGCAGGAACTGTTTTTT. Protein sequence: CASSLVGQELFF.

The chain links TRBV3-1 (or the pseudogene TRBV3-2) to TRBJ2-5; D gene uncertain. This CDR3 region has 12 residues. Germline values: CDR1 LGHDT, CDR2 YNNKEL (reference sequence). V dropped 0 bases and J dropped 7 bases, with 6 bases sitting between them. CDR3 in amino acids: CASSQDPRTQYF. As DNA, the CDR3 is TGTGCCAGCAGCCAAGATCCTAGGACCCAGTACTTC.

J is TRBJ2-3 and V is TRBV5-1, with TRBD2 as a possible D gene (5 bases). Trimming pared 0 bases from V and 0 bases from J, leaving 11 bases between. There are 16 residues in the CDR3. From germline, CDR1 is SGHRS and CDR2 YFSETQ. The CDR3 protein is CASSLDPSSSTDTQYF. The CDR3 bases are TGCGCCAGCAGCTTGGACCCTAGCTCGAGCACAGATACGCAGTATTTT.

The rearrangement joins TRBV2 to TRBJ1-2; 8 nucleotides line up with TRBD1. Germline CDR1 and CDR2: SNHLY and FYNNEI. The V gene end was trimmed by 9 bases and the J gene end by 4 bases; junction bases not matched to a gene: 10. This CDR3 contains 14 residues. The CDR3, as DNA: TGTGCCAGTATGGGACAGGCGCAAACCTATGGCTACACCTTC. Translated, it gives CASMGQAQTYGYTF.

The chain recombines TRBV6-2 or TRBV6-3 with TRBJ1-6, with D perhaps matching TRBD1 (6 bases). This CDR3 contains 13 residues. Germline values: CDR1 MNHEY, CDR2 SVGEGT. Trimming removed 5 bases at V and 7 bases at J, with 9 bases between. CDR3 sequence (DNA): TGTGCCAGCAGTCAGGGGTGGAATTCACCCCTCCACTTT. Its translation: CASSQGWNSPLHF.

V usage is TRBV5-1 and J usage is TRBJ2-3; TRBD2 aligns across 7 bases. This CDR3 has 18 residues. V gave up 3 bases and J gave up 0 bases; unmatched junction bases: 13. Germline CDR1 SGHRS, CDR2 YFSETQ. This chain's CDR3 is CASSSGLQAGTSTDTQYF. The CDR3 nucleotides are TGCGCCAGCAGCTCCGGCCTTCAAGCGGGGACTAGCACAGATACGCAGTATTTT.

This clone has more than one count but fewer than ten. The gene calls are TRBV15 and TRBJ1-4; D is uncertain. Per the germline V gene, CDR1 is LNHNV and CDR2 is YYDKDF (reference sequence). Trimming took 5 bases from V and 8 from J, leaving 18 bases between them. This CDR3 region has 15 residues. The CDR3 here is CATSFLLNPQEKLFF. The CDR3 nucleotides are TGTGCCACCAGCTTTCTCTTAAACCCTCAAGAAAAACTGTTTTTT.

The chain carries TRBV6-5 and TRBJ1-3; 7 positions agree with TRBD1. This CDR3 spans 15 amino acids. J lost 4 bases, V lost 7 bases, and 10 bases had no gene match. Germline V gene sequence: CDR1 MNHEY, CDR2 SVGAGI. In DNA form, the CDR3 reads TGTGCCAGCATGGAGGGGGCTCCTCGGGGAAACACCATATATTTT. Translating it yields CASMEGAPRGNTIYF.

The chain joins TRBV12-3 or TRBV12-4 to TRBJ2-7; 7 nucleotides line up with TRBD1. The trim removed 7 bases at V and 1 base at J, leaving 4 bases unmatched. This CDR3 is 13 amino acids long. DNA for the CDR3: TGTGCCAGCACGTCAGGGGGATCCTACGAGCAGTACTTC. Its protein product is CASTSGGSYEQYF.

The chain carries TRBV6-6 and TRBJ2-1; D ambiguous. This CDR3 is 14 amino acids long. Germline V CDR1 and CDR2: MNHNY, SVGAGI (reference sequence). V lost 3 bases, J lost 9 bases, and 15 bases lay in between. The CDR3 reads CASSYLNQQSEQFF. The DNA of the CDR3 is TGTGCCAGCAGTTATTTAAACCAACAGAGTGAGCAGTTCTTC.

The chain links TRBV6-2 or TRBV6-3 to TRBJ1-5; unclear D gene. The CDR3 contains 16 residues. Germline CDR1 and CDR2: MNHEY and SVGEGT. Trimming shortened V by 6 bases and J by 5 bases, and 20 bases separated the two germline ends. CDR3 amino acids: CASSRIRLSLDQPQHF. The CDR3 nucleotides are TGTGCCAGCAGCAGGATTAGGCTCAGCCTAGATCAGCCCCAGCATTTT.

This sequence joins TRBV6-5 and TRBJ1-1; D is unclear. Germline-derived CDR1 and CDR2 are MNHEY and SVGAGI. Trimming left V 0 bases short and J 1 base short, with 12 bases between. This CDR3 has 16 residues. CDR3 bases: TGTGCCAGCAGTTACTCAGAAAGACACTGGAACACTGAAGCTTTCTTT. Encoded protein: CASSYSERHWNTEAFF.